Listed here is a single T cell receptor (beta chain). No antigen is known for it. These data are taken from a study of T cells in pancreatic ductal adenocarcinoma. General study results and limits: Blood had more productive templates and around 8.6-fold more unique clonotypes than tumor.

The method was immunoSEQ multiplex PCR; TCRdb's version includes in-frame clones alone and lacks a portion of them. Of 16,000 or so clones listed, around 90% are singletons. Surgery without prior neoadjuvant therapy was the treatment of the selected pancreatic ductal adenocarcinoma patients. The germline V gene has CDR1 SGDLS and CDR2 YYNGEE. V dropped 4 bases and J dropped 5; count of bases not matched to a gene: 15. This CDR3 contains 18 residues. This TCR was recovered from a human donor with pancreatic ductal adenocarcinoma. Material: PBMCs. The chain couples TRBV9 to TRBJ2-5, with 12 bases that match TRBD2. This CDR3 reads CASSRTGASGRAGETQYF. CDR3 in DNA: TGTGCCAGCAGCCGAACAGGGGCTAGCGGGAGGGCCGGGGAGACCCAGTACTTC.